A single sample gave rise to the 11 T cell receptor beta chains below, sequenced in a study of T cell changes during pregnancy in multiple sclerosis. Clones were read by immunoSEQ multiplex PCR, and TCRdb kept only the in-frame ones, dropping some. This table holds 35,000 or so clones, approximately 89% found once. Sequencing used CD4+ T cells from peripheral blood mononuclear cells, obtained after pregnancy. These receptors came from a female donor in good health, enrolled as a control in a pregnancy study.

V is TRBV5-1 and J is TRBJ1-6, with D tentatively TRBD1 (5 bases). With 1 base removed from V and 5 bases from J, the gap between germline ends came to 10 bases. Germline CDR1 SGHRS, CDR2 YFSETQ. The CDR3 consists of 15 residues. The CDR3 DNA follows: TGCGCCAGCAGCTTGACGGGACTAGATAATTCACCCCTCCACTTT. This sequence encodes CASSLTGLDNSPLHF.

J is TRBJ2-7 and V is TRBV29-1, with TRBD2 identical over 11 bases. This CDR3 has 13 amino acids. V dropped 2 bases and J dropped 3; count of bases not matched to a gene: 0. Germline assignment: CDR1 SQVTM and CDR2 ANQGSEA. CDR3 sequence: CSVELAGGYEQYF. CDR3 in DNA: TGCAGCGTTGAACTAGCGGGAGGCTACGAGCAGTACTTC.

The J gene is TRBJ2-7, the V gene TRBV6-6; 12 bases fit TRBD2. V gave up 8 bases and J gave up 4 bases; unmatched junction bases: 6. Germline V gives CDR1 MNHNY, CDR2 SVGAGI (reference sequence). The CDR3 runs 14 residues. The CDR3: CASGALAGGYEQYF. The CDR3 nucleotides are TGTGCCAGCGGGGCCCTAGCGGGGGGGTACGAGCAGTACTTC.

The V gene is TRBV5-1, the J gene TRBJ1-2, with D perhaps TRBD1 (6 bases). V lost 1 base, J lost 4 bases, and 14 bases lay in between. This CDR3 has 15 amino acids. CDR1 and CDR2 from the germline V gene are SGHRS and YFSETQ. The CDR3 region is CASSLRPGAGYGYTF. CDR3 coding DNA: TGCGCCAGCAGCTTGCGCCCAGGGGCTGGCTATGGCTACACCTTC.

The CDR3 sequence: CASSPLKRPTYEQYF. CDR3 in DNA: TGTGCCAGCAGTCCTCTTAAGCGGCCTACCTACGAGCAGTACTTC. The genes are TRBV6-8 and TRBJ2-7, with D maybe TRBD2 (5 bases). Germline-derived CDR1 and CDR2 are MNHGY and SAAAGT. This CDR3 is built from 15 residues. Trimming left V 5 bases short and J 2 bases short, with 16 bases between.

The chain employs TRBV19 and TRBJ2-4; 13 bases align to TRBD2. Germline V lookup: CDR1 LNHDA, CDR2 SQIVND (reference sequence). The CDR3 sequence is 19 residues long. Germline trimming cut 2 bases from V and 0 bases from J; bases unmatched to any gene: 7. The CDR3 region has the DNA TGTGCCAGTAGTATAACTAGCGGGGGGGCCGAGCTAGCCAAAAACATTCAGTACTTC. This translates into CASSITSGGAELAKNIQYF.

The chain joins TRBV5-1 to TRBJ2-1; a weak D match, TRBD2 (6 bases). CDR1 is SGHRS, CDR2 YFSETQ, per germline. V was cut by 0 bases and J by 4 bases, with 14 bases left in between. The CDR3 is made up of 16 amino acids. CDR3 nucleotides: TGCGCCAGCAGCTTGGGTCTAGCGTTACCGTACAATGAGCAGTTCTTC. This gives the protein CASSLGLALPYNEQFF.

This clone appeared once. The V and J genes are TRBV20-1 and TRBJ2-3; no reliable D call. Trimming removed 1 base at V and 4 bases at J, with 3 bases between. Germline V gives CDR1 DFQATT, CDR2 SNEGSKA (reference sequence). This CDR3 comprises 11 residues. This chain's CDR3 is CSARAPDTQYF. The DNA for the CDR3 is TGCAGTGCTAGAGCTCCAGATACGCAGTATTTT.

The chain joins TRBV7-7 to TRBJ2-1; TRBD1 agrees at 7 bases. V shed 5 bases, J shed 10 bases, and the junction held 8 bases outside the gene matches. The CDR3 length is 13 residues. Looked up from germline, CDR1 is SSHAT and CDR2 is FNYEAQ (reference sequence). CDR3 residues: CASSIGTAQEQFF. In DNA, the CDR3 is TGTGCCAGCAGCATAGGGACAGCCCAGGAGCAGTTCTTC.

The CDR3 reads CASSDFGAGNSPLHF. As DNA, the CDR3 is TGTGCCAGCAGTGACTTTGGGGCAGGCAATTCACCCCTCCACTTT. The chain recombines TRBV25-1 with TRBJ1-6; tentatively, D is TRBD1 (5 bases). This CDR3 is 15 amino acids long. Germline loops: CDR1 MGHDK, CDR2 SYGVNS. Trimming took off 3 bases at V and 7 bases at J, with 13 bases between the two ends. The full variable domain, in which reference TRBV25-1 and TRBJ1-6 provide the parts outside the CDR3, is EADIYQTPRYLVIGTGKKITLECSQTMGHDKMYWYQQDPGMELHLIHYSYGVNSTEKGDLSSESTVSRIRTEHFPLTLESARPSHTSQYLCASSDFGAGNSPLHFGNGTRLTVT.

A single count supports this clone. V gene TRBV10-3 combines with J gene TRBJ1-1; 7 nucleotides align to TRBD1. The CDR3 runs 16 residues. V shed 7 bases and J 5 bases; nucleotides not matched to a gene: 16. Germline V gives CDR1 ENHRY, CDR2 SYGVKD. The CDR3 loop is CAIKGFGTEETTEAFF. CDR3 in DNA: TGTGCCATCAAGGGCTTCGGGACAGAGGAAACAACTGAAGCTTTCTTT.